This T cell receptor beta chain was identified in a study of blood T cell repertoires in COVID-19. The overall study: Some COVID-19 samples were acute and others convalescent; all came from the United States, Italy and Spain. Sources were T cells, B-cell-depleted T cells, or PBMCs; the material itself was cDNA or gDNA.

Original data processing: Reference gene primer amplification gave nucleated cell count estimates. Assay used: immunoSEQ multiplex PCR; TCRdb lists only in-frame clones, some missing. That table is the source of V, J and clone size, and D and trimming were worked out from the DNA. The sample records tens of thousands of clones, 85% being singletons. Germline CDR1 SGHVS, CDR2 FNYEAQ. V gave up 2 bases and J gave up 5 bases; unmatched junction bases: 4. CDR3 size: 14 residues. This clonotype was obtained from a woman aged 70-85 years in a cohort sampled during active COVID-19. Material for sequencing was peripheral blood. This chain joins TRBV7-6 and TRBJ1-1; 8 nucleotides align to TRBD1. The CDR3 spells CASSLSGTGTEAFF. In DNA, the CDR3 is TGTGCCAGCAGCTTATCCGGGACAGGAACTGAAGCTTTCTTT.